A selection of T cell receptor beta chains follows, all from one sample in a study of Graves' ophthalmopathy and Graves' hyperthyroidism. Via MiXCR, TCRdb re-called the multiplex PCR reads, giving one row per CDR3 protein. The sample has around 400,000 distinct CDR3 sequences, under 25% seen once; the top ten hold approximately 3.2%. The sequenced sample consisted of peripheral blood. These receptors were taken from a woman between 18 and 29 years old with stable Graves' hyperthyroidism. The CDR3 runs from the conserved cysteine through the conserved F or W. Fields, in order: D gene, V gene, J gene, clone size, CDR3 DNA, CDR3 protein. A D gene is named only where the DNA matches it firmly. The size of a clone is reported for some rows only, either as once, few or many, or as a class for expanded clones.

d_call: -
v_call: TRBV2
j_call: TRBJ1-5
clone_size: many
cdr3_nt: TGTGCCAGCAGTGAAGATGAGGGTTTCTTTAATCAGCCCCAGCATTTT
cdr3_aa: CASSEDEGFFNQPQHF

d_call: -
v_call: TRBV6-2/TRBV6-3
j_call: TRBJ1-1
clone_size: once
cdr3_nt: TGTGCCAGCAGTAATGAGGGGACTGAAGCTTTCTTT
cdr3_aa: CASSNEGTEAFF

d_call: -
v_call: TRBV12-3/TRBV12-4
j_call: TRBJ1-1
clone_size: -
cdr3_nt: TGTGCCAGCCATTCCGGGGGCGGGGGCTCGGGAGCTTTCTTT
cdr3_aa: CASHSGGGGSGAFF

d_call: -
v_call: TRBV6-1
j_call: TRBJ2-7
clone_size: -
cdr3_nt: TGTGCCAGCAGTGAGTGGGGTCTCTCCTACGAGCAGTACTTC
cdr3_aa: CASSEWGLSYEQYF

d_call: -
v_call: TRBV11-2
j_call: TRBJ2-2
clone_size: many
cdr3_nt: TGTGCCAGCAGCTCCACAGGGTTACGGTCCGGGGAGCTGTTTTTT
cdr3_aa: CASSSTGLRSGELFF

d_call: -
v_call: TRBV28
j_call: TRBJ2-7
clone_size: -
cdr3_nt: TGTGCCAGCAGTCAGGGGGGGGACGAGCAGTACTTC
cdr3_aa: CASSQGGDEQYF

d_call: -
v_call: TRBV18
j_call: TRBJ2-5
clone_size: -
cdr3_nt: TGTGCCAGCTCACCCCCGTCCGTGAGTCAAGAGACCCAGTACTTC
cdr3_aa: CASSPPSVSQETQYF

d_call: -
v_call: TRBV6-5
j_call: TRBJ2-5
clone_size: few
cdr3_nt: TGTGCCAGCAGTTACTCCACGTACCAAGAGACCCAGTACTTC
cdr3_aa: CASSYSTYQETQYF

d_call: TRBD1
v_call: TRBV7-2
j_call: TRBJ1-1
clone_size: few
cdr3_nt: TGTGCCAGCAGCCTAACGGGACAGGGGACGTTCTTTTGGGCTTTCTTT
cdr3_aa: CASSLTGQGTFFWAFF

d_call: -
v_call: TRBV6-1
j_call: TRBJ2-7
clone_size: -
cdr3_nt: TGTGCCAGCAGTGGCCCAGGGGCACCCTCCTACGAGCAGTACTTC
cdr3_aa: CASSGPGAPSYEQYF

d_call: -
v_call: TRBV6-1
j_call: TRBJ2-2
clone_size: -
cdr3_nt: TGTGCCAGCACCCGGGGCCACGGATCCGGGGAGCTGTTTTTT
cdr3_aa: CASTRGHGSGELFF

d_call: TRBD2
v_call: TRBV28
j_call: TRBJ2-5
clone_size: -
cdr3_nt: TGTGCCAGCAGTGGTATCGGGGGGGGTATTGGAGAGACCCAGTACTTC
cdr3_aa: CASSGIGGGIGETQYF

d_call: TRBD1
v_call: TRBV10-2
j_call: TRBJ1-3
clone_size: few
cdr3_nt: TGCGCCAGCAGTGAATATTGGACAGGGGGCTCTGGAAACACCATATATTTT
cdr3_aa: CASSEYWTGGSGNTIYF

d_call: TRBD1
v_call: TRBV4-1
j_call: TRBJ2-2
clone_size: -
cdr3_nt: TGCGCCAGCAGCCAAGGCCCTTCGGGACAGGGGGGAACCGGGGAGCTGTTTTTT
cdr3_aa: CASSQGPSGQGGTGELFF

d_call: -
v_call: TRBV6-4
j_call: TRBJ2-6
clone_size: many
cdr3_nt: TGTGCCAGCAGTGACGACGGGGGAGTCGGGGCCAACGTCCTGACTTTC
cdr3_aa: CASSDDGGVGANVLTF

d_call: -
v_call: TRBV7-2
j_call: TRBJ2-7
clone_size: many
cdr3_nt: TGTGCCAGCAGCTTAGCGCTCCAGGGGACCTACGAGCAGTACTTC
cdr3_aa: CASSLALQGTYEQYF

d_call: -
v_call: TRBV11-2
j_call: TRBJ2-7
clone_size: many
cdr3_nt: TGTGCCAGCAGCTTAGTTTCAGGGAGGAGGAACGAGCAGTACTTC
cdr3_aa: CASSLVSGRRNEQYF

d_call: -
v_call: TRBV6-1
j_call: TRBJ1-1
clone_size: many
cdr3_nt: TGTGCCAGCAGTGGATCAGTCATGAACACTGAAGCTTTCTTT
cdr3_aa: CASSGSVMNTEAFF

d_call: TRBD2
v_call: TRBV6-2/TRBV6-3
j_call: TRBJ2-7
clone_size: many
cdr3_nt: TGTGCCAGCATTTCCGGGACTAGCGGACCTCCCTACGAGCAGTACTTC
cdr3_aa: CASISGTSGPPYEQYF

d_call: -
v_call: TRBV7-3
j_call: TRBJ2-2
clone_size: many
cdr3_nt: TGTGCCAGCAGCTTAACGTTGGGGGCCGGGGAGCTGTTTTTT
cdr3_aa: CASSLTLGAGELFF

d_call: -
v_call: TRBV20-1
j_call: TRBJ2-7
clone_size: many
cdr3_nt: TGCAGTCCCGAGGGGGGGTACTACGAGCAGTACTTC
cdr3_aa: CSPEGGYYEQYF

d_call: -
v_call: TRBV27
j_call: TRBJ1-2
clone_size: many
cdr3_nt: TGTGCCAGCAGTTTATGGGCGACAGCTTCTAACTATGGCTACACCTTC
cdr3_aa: CASSLWATASNYGYTF

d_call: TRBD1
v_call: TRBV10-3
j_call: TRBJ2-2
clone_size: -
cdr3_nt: TGTGCCATCAGAGGGACAGGAGAGAACACCGGGGAGCTGTTTTTT
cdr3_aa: CAIRGTGENTGELFF

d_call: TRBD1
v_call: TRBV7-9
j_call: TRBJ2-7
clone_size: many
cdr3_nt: TGTGCCAGCAGCTTAGGACAGGGCCTATCCTACGAGCAGTACTTC
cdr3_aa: CASSLGQGLSYEQYF

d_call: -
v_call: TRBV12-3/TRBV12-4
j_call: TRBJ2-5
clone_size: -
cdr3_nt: TGTGCCAGCAGTTCAAGGGACTCGAAAGAGACCCAGTACTTC
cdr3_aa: CASSSRDSKETQYF

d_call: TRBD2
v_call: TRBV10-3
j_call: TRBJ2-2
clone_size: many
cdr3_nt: TGTGCCATCAGTGAGAGGGCAAGCGGGGGCTCCGGGGAGCTGTTTTTT
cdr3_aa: CAISERASGGSGELFF

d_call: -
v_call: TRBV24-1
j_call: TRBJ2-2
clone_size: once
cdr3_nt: TGTGCCACCAGTGATTTGACAAACACCGGGGAGCTGTTTTTT
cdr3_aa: CATSDLTNTGELFF

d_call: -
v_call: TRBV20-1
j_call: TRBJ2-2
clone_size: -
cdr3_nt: TGCAGTGCTAGAGAGGTAGCAGGGTCCCCCGGGGAGCTGTTTTTT
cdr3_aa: CSAREVAGSPGELFF

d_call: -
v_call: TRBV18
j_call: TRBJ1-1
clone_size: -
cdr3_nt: TGTGCCAGCTCACCTCCTAACTCAGAAACTGAAGCTTTCTTT
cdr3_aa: CASSPPNSETEAFF

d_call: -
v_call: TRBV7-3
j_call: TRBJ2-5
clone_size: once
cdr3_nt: TGTGCCACCAGTGATTTCCCCTCGAGTGTGAAGGAGACCCAGTACTTC
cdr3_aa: CATSDFPSSVKETQYF

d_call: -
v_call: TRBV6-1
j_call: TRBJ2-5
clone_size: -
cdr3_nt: TGTGCCAGCAGTACGTACCGGACACGAGAGACCCAGTACTTC
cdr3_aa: CASSTYRTRETQYF

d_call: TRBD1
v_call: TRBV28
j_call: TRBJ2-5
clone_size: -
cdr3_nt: TGTGCCAGCAGTACCGTAGGGACAGGTGGGGAGACCCAGTACTTC
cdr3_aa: CASSTVGTGGETQYF

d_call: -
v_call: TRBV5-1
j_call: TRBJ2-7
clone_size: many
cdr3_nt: TGCGCCAGCAGCTTGGAGACGGCGATATTAACCTACGAGCAGTACTTC
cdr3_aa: CASSLETAILTYEQYF

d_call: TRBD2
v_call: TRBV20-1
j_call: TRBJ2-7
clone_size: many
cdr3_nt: TGCAGTGCTCGGTCGTACGGGAGGGGCCCGTTGGACGAGCAGTACTTC
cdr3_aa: CSARSYGRGPLDEQYF

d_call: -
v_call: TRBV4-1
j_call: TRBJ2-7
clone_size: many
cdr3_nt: TGCGCCAGCAGCCACCCGACAGTTTACGAGCAGTACTTC
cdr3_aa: CASSHPTVYEQYF

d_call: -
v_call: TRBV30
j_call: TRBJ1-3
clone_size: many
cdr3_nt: TGTGCCTGGAGGGACTCTGGAAACACCATATATTTT
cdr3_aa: CAWRDSGNTIYF

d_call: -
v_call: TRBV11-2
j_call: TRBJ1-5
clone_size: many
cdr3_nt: TGTGCCAGCAGCTTATACGGGACGGTGAGCAATCAGCCCCAGCATTTT
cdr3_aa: CASSLYGTVSNQPQHF

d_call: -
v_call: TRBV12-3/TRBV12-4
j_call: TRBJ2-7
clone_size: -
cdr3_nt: TGTGCCAGCAGTTTCTCTCTCAGGGACCACGAGCAGTACTTC
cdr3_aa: CASSFSLRDHEQYF

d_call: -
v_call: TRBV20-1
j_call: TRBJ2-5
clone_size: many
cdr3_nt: TGCAGTGCTAGAACCGGGACAACTGTCCAAGAGACCCAGTACTTC
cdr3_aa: CSARTGTTVQETQYF

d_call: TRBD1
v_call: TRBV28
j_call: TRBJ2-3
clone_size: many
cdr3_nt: TGTGCCAGCAGTACAGGGGGCAGCGCAGATACGCAGTATTTT
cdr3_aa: CASSTGGSADTQYF

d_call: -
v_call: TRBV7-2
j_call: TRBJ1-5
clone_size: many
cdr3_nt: TGTGCCAGCAGCCTATGGACAGCTAGCAATCAGCCCCAGCATTTT
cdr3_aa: CASSLWTASNQPQHF

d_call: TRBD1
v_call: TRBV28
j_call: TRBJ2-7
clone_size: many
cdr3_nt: TGTGCCAGCACCGGGACAGGATCCTACGAGCAGTACTTC
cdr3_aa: CASTGTGSYEQYF

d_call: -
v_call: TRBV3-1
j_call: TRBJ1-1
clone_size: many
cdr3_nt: TGTGCCAGCAGCCAATGGGAGGCTGAAGCTTTCTTT
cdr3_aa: CASSQWEAEAFF

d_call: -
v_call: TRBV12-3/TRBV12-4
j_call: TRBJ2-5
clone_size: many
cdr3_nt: TGTGCCAGCAGTTTTACAGGACTGGGACGAGAGACCCAGTACTTC
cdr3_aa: CASSFTGLGRETQYF

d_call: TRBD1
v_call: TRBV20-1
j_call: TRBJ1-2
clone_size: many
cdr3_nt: TGCAGTGCTAATAGGGACAGGGAGTCTGGCTATGGCTACACCTTC
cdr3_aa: CSANRDRESGYGYTF